The 22 T cell receptor beta chains listed next were all sequenced from one sample in a study of T cell responses to AZD1222 COVID-19 vaccine. TCRdb's table, derived via immunoSEQ multiplex PCR, lists solely in-frame clones and lacks some. Of roughly 160,000 clones in the sample, 85% to 95% were seen once. This specimen was peripheral blood, taken on day 0 of AZD1222 vaccination. The receptors were sampled from an adult in good health.

The V and J genes are TRBV10-1 and TRBJ1-2; 9 nucleotides match TRBD1. V lost 6 bases to trimming and J lost 7 bases; unmatched junction nucleotides: 18. The CDR3 consists of 17 residues. Per the germline V gene, CDR1 is WNHNN and CDR2 is SYGVQD (reference sequence). This chain's CDR3 is CASRARDRAYNFRGYTF. CDR3 sequence (DNA): TGCGCCAGCAGGGCCAGGGACAGGGCGTACAACTTTCGTGGCTACACCTTC.

The rearrangement links TRBV5-5 to TRBJ2-3, with a weak D call TRBD2 (6 bases). This CDR3 comprises 15 residues. From germline, CDR1 is SGHKS and CDR2 YYEKEE (reference sequence). The ends were cut back, 0 bases at V and 3 bases at J, with 11 bases in the middle. CDR3 nucleotide sequence: TGTGCCAGCAGCTTGGGCCAGGGAGGTACAGATACGCAGTATTTT. Translation: CASSLGQGGTDTQYF.

In its sample, this clone was seen once. J is TRBJ2-6 and V is TRBV30; a weak D match, TRBD2 (6 bases). CDR1 and CDR2 (germline): GTSNPN, SVGIG (reference sequence). The CDR3 is 17 amino acids. The V end was cut by 2 bases, the J end by 3 bases, with 17 bases between. CDR3 residues: CAWSPRWGEDGANVLTF. In nucleotides, the CDR3 is TGTGCCTGGAGTCCACGGTGGGGGGAAGATGGGGCCAACGTCCTGACTTTC.

The gene calls are TRBV12-5 and TRBJ1-1; D is perhaps TRBD1 (6 bases). V lost 6 bases, J lost 1 base, and 12 bases lay in between. This CDR3 spans 14 amino acids. Germline V lookup: CDR1 LGHNT, CDR2 FRNRAP. The CDR3 region is CASGVEGQNTEAFF. The CDR3 DNA reads TGTGCTAGTGGGGTAGAGGGACAGAACACTGAAGCTTTCTTT.

This clone was seen only a few times. J is TRBJ1-5 and V is TRBV20-1; 10 bases are a match to TRBD1. There are 17 residues in the CDR3. Germline CDR1 reads DFQATT; CDR2 reads SNEGSKA (reference sequence). The J segment lost 6 bases and the V segment lost 3 bases, leaving 14 bases of the junction unmatched. The CDR3 region has the DNA TGCAGTGCTAGTTATGGGGCAACGGGACAGGGGAGTCAGCCCCAGCATTTT. Protein sequence: CSASYGATGQGSQPQHF.

The chain joins TRBV12-3 or TRBV12-4 to TRBJ2-1; no clear D gene. V was cut by 3 bases and J by 7 bases, with 10 bases left in between. The CDR3 totals 13 residues. The CDR3: CASSLEVLNEQFF. The CDR3, as DNA: TGTGCCAGCAGTTTGGAAGTTTTGAATGAGCAGTTCTTC.

CDR3 residues: CATSETGRWVQPLHF. The CDR3, as DNA: TGTGCCACCAGTGAAACGGGACGGTGGGTTCAGCCCCTCCACTTT. The chain is built from TRBV24-1 and TRBJ1-6, with D possibly being TRBD1 (5 bases). The CDR3 spans 15 residues. V lost 4 bases to trimming and J lost 13 bases, with 19 bases between them. Germline assignment: CDR1 KGHDR and CDR2 SFDVKD.

The chain is built from TRBV7-2 and TRBJ2-7; D gene ambiguous. The CDR3 consists of 14 residues. With 1 base removed from V and 3 bases from J, the gap between germline ends came to 10 bases. Per the germline V gene, CDR1 is SGHTA and CDR2 is FQGNSA. As DNA, the CDR3 is TGTGCCAGCAGCTTAGGAGGTTCGATCTACGAGCAGTACTTC. Translation: CASSLGGSIYEQYF.

The CDR3 bases are TGTGCCAGCAGAAAGGGGCAGGGGGCAGGCGATGAGCAGTTCTTC. Translated, it gives CASRKGQGAGDEQFF. The V and J genes are TRBV6-5 and TRBJ2-1, with 8 bases fitting TRBD1. This CDR3 region has 15 residues. CDR1 is MNHEY and CDR2 is SVGAGI in the germline V gene. Trimming removed 6 bases from V and 8 bases from J; junction bases left unmatched: 12.

This clone was counted a single time. The rearrangement uses TRBV18 and TRBJ1-2; a possible D gene is TRBD1 (5 bases). The V and J ends lost 3 bases and 7 bases respectively, with 21 bases between them. From germline, CDR1 is KGHSH and CDR2 LQKENI. This CDR3 region has 16 residues. Here the CDR3 reads CASSPRLTKTVLGYTF. The CDR3, as DNA: TGTGCCAGCTCACCGCGACTGACAAAGACAGTTCTTGGCTACACCTTC.

The V gene is TRBV6-2 or TRBV6-3, the J gene TRBJ2-1, with D possibly being TRBD1 (5 bases). The CDR3 totals 15 residues. V lost 5 bases to trimming and J lost 0 bases, with 11 bases between them. The germline V gene encodes CDR1 MNHEY and CDR2 SVGEGT. The CDR3 spells CASSRGRSSYNEQFF. The CDR3 DNA sequence: TGTGCCAGCAGTAGGGGCCGGAGCTCCTACAATGAGCAGTTCTTC.

The chain has TRBV21-1 and TRBJ1-1; the table assigns TRBD1, which was not confirmed against the DNA. TRBV21-1 is flagged as a pseudogene. The CDR3 totals 15 residues. The CDR3 sequence: CATTDRAGSHTEAFF. Written as DNA, the CDR3 is TGTGCCACCACGGACAGGGCCGGATCCCACACTGAAGCTTTCTTT.

This chain uses TRBV6-4 with TRBJ2-2, with TRBD2 matching over 7 bases. Unmatched junction bases numbered 4, after V lost 2 bases and J lost 4 bases. The CDR3 loop spans 15 amino acids. The germline V gene encodes CDR1 MRHNA and CDR2 SNTAGT. In DNA, the CDR3 is TGTGCCAGCAGTGACACTAGCGATGGCACCGGGGAGCTGTTTTTT. Encoded protein: CASSDTSDGTGELFF.

The CDR3 DNA reads TGTGCCAGCTCACCTAATTTTATGACAGGCCTCCCTGGAAACACCATATATTTT. Its translation is CASSPNFMTGLPGNTIYF. The rearrangement links TRBV18 to TRBJ1-3; tentatively, D is TRBD1 (6 bases). This CDR3 spans 18 amino acids. V was pared by 3 bases and J by 2 bases, with 20 bases between. Germline-derived CDR1 and CDR2 are KGHSH and LQKENI.

This rearrangement joins TRBV12-3 or TRBV12-4 to TRBJ1-1; D unclear. This CDR3 comprises 13 residues. The V end was cut by 3 bases, the J end by 2 bases, with 7 bases between. CDR3 in amino acids: CASSLNINTEAFF. CDR3 coding DNA: TGTGCCAGCAGTTTGAATATCAACACTGAAGCTTTCTTT.

The chain joins TRBV4-3 to TRBJ1-4; 7 positions agree with TRBD1. This CDR3 is built from 16 residues. J lost 3 bases, V lost 0 bases, and 4 bases had no gene match. The germline gives CDR1 LGHNA, CDR2 YSLEER. CDR3 nucleotide sequence: TGCGCCAGCAGCCAAGATTTCCAGGGGGCTAATGAAAAACTGTTTTTT. Its translation is CASSQDFQGANEKLFF.

The V gene is TRBV5-5, the J gene TRBJ2-1; 8 bases are shared with TRBD2. Germline assignment: CDR1 SGHKS and CDR2 YYEKEE (reference sequence). The CDR3 runs to 16 residues. J gave up 9 bases and V 0 bases, and 11 bases lay outside the gene matches. This CDR3 reads CASSLDPAGALGEQFF. The CDR3 DNA reads as TGTGCCAGCAGCTTGGATCCAGCGGGGGCGCTCGGTGAGCAGTTCTTC.

This clone was observed a single time. The chain carries TRBV7-8 and TRBJ2-1; D not resolved. The germline V gene has CDR1 SGHVS and CDR2 FQNEAQ. The CDR3 is made up of 11 amino acids. Trimming removed 5 bases from V and 9 bases from J, with 8 bases in between. The CDR3 DNA follows: TGTGCCAGCAGCCTTGTTGGTGAGCAGTTCTTC. Translation: CASSLVGEQFF.

The chain links TRBV7-9 to TRBJ2-7; unclear D gene. The germline CDR1 and CDR2 sequences are SEHNR and FQNEAQ (reference sequence). The CDR3 runs 18 residues. The V end was cut by 1 base, the J end by 1 base, with 20 bases between. CDR3 nucleotides: TGTGCCAGCAGCTTAGACGTATCAACTAAAAAAGAATCCTACGAGCAGTACTTC. It is translated as CASSLDVSTKKESYEQYF. The full variable domain, with the rest looked up from reference TRBV7-9 and TRBJ2-7, is DTGVSQNPRHKITKRGQNVTFRCDPISEHNRLYWYRQTLGQGPEFLTYFQNEAQLEKSRLLSDRFSAERPKGSFSTLEIQRTEQGDSAMYLCASSLDVSTKKESYEQYFGPGTRLTVT.

This chain uses TRBV5-1 with TRBJ1-6; D is unresolved. Between the trimmed V and J ends, which lost 0 bases and 2 bases, there was a span of 9 bases. Germline loops: CDR1 SGHRS, CDR2 YFSETQ. The CDR3 has 16 residues. This CDR3 is CASSLAGSAYNSPLHF. DNA of the CDR3: TGCGCCAGCAGCTTGGCTGGGAGTGCCTATAATTCACCCCTCCACTTT.

The genes are TRBV5-8 and TRBJ1-5; D uncertain. V shed 6 bases and J shed 1 base, with 11 bases lying between them. Germline CDR1 is SGHTS and CDR2 is YDEGEE. The CDR3 totals 14 residues. CDR3: CASKKTPSNQPQHF. The DNA of the CDR3 is TGTGCCAGCAAAAAAACACCGAGCAATCAGCCCCAGCATTTT.

CDR3 sequence: CASSTDREGEQYF. CDR3 sequence (DNA): TGTGCCAGTAGCACCGACAGGGAAGGCGAGCAGTACTTC. V usage is TRBV19 and J usage is TRBJ2-7, with 7 bases identical to TRBD1. The CDR3 sequence is 13 residues long. Germline V lookup: CDR1 LNHDA, CDR2 SQIVND (reference sequence). The trim removed 6 bases at V and 6 bases at J, leaving 8 bases unmatched.